The present TCR beta chain was sequenced within a study of blood T cell repertoires in COVID-19. The protocol was immunoSEQ multiplex PCR, while the TCRdb copy is restricted to in-frame clones and leaves out a portion. This repertoire shows about 55,000 clones, less than 85% found once; its top ten account for roughly 13%. This CDR3 is 15 amino acids long. V dropped 1 base and J dropped 6; count of bases not matched to a gene: 4. The germline V gene encodes CDR1 MNHEY and CDR2 SVGAGI. Source material: peripheral blood. This sequence originates from a woman aged 70 to 79 with acute or convalescent COVID-19. The chain uses TRBV6-5 and TRBJ2-1; 9 bases are a match to TRBD1. For the CDR3, the DNA is TGTGCCAGCAGTTACTACGGGACAGGGATCAATGAGCAGTTCTTC. Its protein is CASSYYGTGINEQFF.